The clone carrying this T cell receptor (beta chain) was seen only a few times. The source of the sample is a study of identical twins. Healthy Caucasians, and only they, were the donors. One entry per CDR3 protein results from TCRdb running MiXCR on the 5' RACE reads. The sample lists 1.5 million or so distinct CDR3 sequences; under 35% were seen once. This CDR3 spans 14 amino acids. With V trimmed by 2 bases and J by 11 bases, 8 bases remained unmatched. V and J are TRBV12-3 or TRBV12-4 and TRBJ2-5; 10 nucleotides align to TRBD1. The sample comprised cord blood. The source of this sequence is a newborn girl in good health. For the CDR3, the DNA is TGTGCCAGCAGTTTACGGGACAGGGGTAGAGTGCAGTACTTC. It translates to CASSLRDRGRVQYF.